This T cell receptor beta chain was found in a study of cytomegalovirus exposure and HLA in healthy donors. PCR primers comprised 60 Vbeta and 13 Jbeta primers. Generated by immunoSEQ multiplex PCR, the TCRdb table keeps only in-frame clones and is missing some. Among approximately 210,000 clones listed, around 87% were seen once. For this clone: What it binds is unknown.

V gave up 4 bases and J gave up 2 bases; unmatched junction bases: 19. Germline V gene data show CDR1 as SGHRS and CDR2 as YFSETQ. The CDR3 extends over 19 amino acids. Study-wide results and limits: Presence/absence analyses rested on an assumption that sequencing depth was roughly uniform across donors. A few CMV-associated chains proved CMV antigen-specific in vitro.

This clonotype was obtained from a man younger than 45 in good health and CMV-seronegative. The chain carries TRBV5-1 and TRBJ2-5; 8 bases agree with TRBD1. The sequenced sample was PBMCs. The CDR3 nucleotides are TGCGCCAGCAGCCACCGACGGACAGGGTTTTATGGTCCACAAGAGACCCAGTACTTC. Protein sequence: CASSHRRTGFYGPQETQYF.